This T cell receptor beta chain was captured in a study of regulatory T cells in long-lasting Graves disease. The wider study: A definition of persistent Graves' disease required over 5 years of antithyroid drugs plus positive TSH receptor antibodies. Findings of the study overall: Segments TRBV28, TRBJ1-2 and TRBJ2-5 showed preferential usage in persistent disease.

This clonotype was seen repeatedly, ten times or more. Its antigen is as yet unknown. In building TCR beta libraries, iRepertoire HTBI primers were used together with Arm-PCR of CDR3 regions. TCRdb reanalysed the multiplex PCR reads using MiXCR and keeps one entry per CDR3 protein. The sample records roughly 470,000 distinct CDR3 sequences, more than 20% being singletons. The V end lost 2 bases, the J end lost 6 bases, and 11 bases lay between the germline ends. The germline V gene has CDR1 LGHDT and CDR2 YNNKEL (reference sequence). The CDR3 totals 13 residues. The time point here: persistent/refractory GD, antithyroid drugs over 5 years with positive TRAb. RNA from PBMCs was the source of the TCR library. Per American Thyroid Association guidelines, Graves' disease was diagnosed.

The sequences come from peripheral blood mononuclear cells (PBMCs), collected when the disease was refractory, from a patient treated with antithyroid drugs. The chain combines TRBV3-1 with TRBJ2-7; D not resolved. The sequence was obtained from a female donor with Graves disease. DNA for the CDR3: TGTGCCAGCAGCCAAATTGACTTGGGCGAGCAGTACTTC. Translated, it gives CASSQIDLGEQYF.